This TCR beta chain emerged from a study of PD-L1 blockade in urothelial cancer. Indicated time point: pretreatment peripheral blood. J gave up 2 bases and V 0 bases, and 4 bases lay outside the gene matches. CDR1 LNHNV and CDR2 YYDKDF come from the germline V gene (reference sequence). The CDR3 consists of 16 residues. Clones were sequenced by immunoSEQ multiplex PCR, and TCRdb holds only the in-frame ones, with some missing. The sample records approximately 47,000 clones, 82% being singletons. This TCR was sampled from a man aged 50 to 60 with urothelial cancer. The chain joins TRBV15 to TRBJ1-3, with TRBD1 matching over 7 bases. Specimen: PBMCs, collected around atezolizumab (anti-PD-L1) treatment. CDR3 region: CATSRDRTGAGNTIYF. The DNA of the CDR3 is TGTGCCACCAGCAGAGATCGAACAGGGGCTGGAAACACCATATATTTT.